The 27 T cell receptor beta chains below come from one sample, sequenced in a study of chemoradiotherapy in HPV16-positive cancers. Method: immunoSEQ multiplex PCR; TCRdb's copy keeps in-frame clones and lacks some. The table shows about 6,200 clones, with roughly four fifths occurring only once. This sample comprised tumor tissue, obtained from a patient who underwent chemoradiotherapy. The source is a human donor with HPV-associated anogenital cancer.

The chain joins TRBV2 to TRBJ2-3, with TRBD2 matching over 11 bases. The germline gives CDR1 SNHLY, CDR2 FYNNEI. The CDR3 has 18 residues. The V segment lost 4 bases and the J segment 6 bases; nucleotides outside the gene matches: 15. DNA of the CDR3: TGTGCCAGCAGTGCGACTAGCGGGGCCGTGCGGATCCGCGATACGCAGTATTTT. It specifies CASSATSGAVRIRDTQYF.

The CDR3 region is CASSLGDYEQYF. In nucleotides, the CDR3 is TGTGCCAGCAGCTTAGGAGACTACGAGCAGTACTTC. V gene TRBV11-2 combines with J gene TRBJ2-7, with D unclear. V was shortened by 1 base and J by 3 bases, with 4 bases between the two germline ends. This CDR3 has 12 amino acids. Germline CDR1 SGHAT, CDR2 FQNNGV.

The chain carries TRBV5-1 and TRBJ2-7; the D is unclear. Trimming removed 5 bases from V and 2 bases from J, with 8 bases in between. Germline CDR1 and CDR2: SGHRS and YFSETQ. The CDR3 is made up of 12 amino acids. The DNA of the CDR3 is TGCGCCAGCAGAGACGAGACCTACGAGCAGTACTTC. Translation gives CASRDETYEQYF.

The rearrangement links TRBV9 to TRBJ1-2; 7 bases map to TRBD1. The J segment lost 4 bases and the V segment lost 0 bases, leaving 6 bases of the junction unmatched. The CDR3 runs 15 residues. CDR1 SGDLS and CDR2 YYNGEE come from the germline V gene. CDR3 nucleotides: TGTGCCAGCAGCGTAGGAACAGGGGTAGCCTATGGCTACACCTTC. Protein sequence: CASSVGTGVAYGYTF.

V gene TRBV6-1 combines with J gene TRBJ2-7, with 7 bases lining up with TRBD1. Germline V gives CDR1 MNHNS, CDR2 SASEGT. V lost 5 bases, J lost 4 bases, and 11 bases stayed unmatched. The CDR3 has 15 amino acids. The DNA of the CDR3 is TGTGCCAGCAGTACTTTTCCGGGACAGAGTTACGAGCAGTACTTC. Amino acids: CASSTFPGQSYEQYF.

This clone occurred a few times. The J gene is TRBJ1-6, the V gene TRBV5-4; D not certain. Trimming pared 4 bases from V and 9 bases from J, leaving 14 bases between. Per germline, CDR1 SGHNT and CDR2 YYREEE (reference sequence). This CDR3 region has 14 residues. CDR3 protein: CASSLDTNLSPLHF. The CDR3 DNA follows: TGTGCCAGCAGCCTCGACACGAACCTTTCACCCCTCCACTTT.

The chain uses TRBV6-5 and TRBJ1-1; tentatively, D is TRBD1 (5 bases). This CDR3 spans 14 amino acids. V was trimmed by 7 bases and J by 1 base, leaving 13 bases between them. The germline V gene encodes CDR1 MNHEY and CDR2 SVGAGI. The CDR3 here is CASKRGTQNTEAFF. The CDR3 DNA follows: TGTGCCAGCAAAAGAGGGACCCAGAACACTGAAGCTTTCTTT.

The chain has TRBV29-1 and TRBJ2-7; tentatively, D is TRBD1 or TRBD2 (5 bases each). Trimming shortened V by 5 bases and J by 11 bases, and 19 bases separated the two germline ends. CDR3 length: 12 amino acids. CDR1 and CDR2 from the germline V gene are SQVTM and ANQGSEA. DNA for the CDR3: TGCAGCGTTTGGGGGACGGACGACTCCGAGTACTTC. It yields the protein CSVWGTDDSEYF.

The chain recombines TRBV7-6 with TRBJ2-7; D unresolved. This CDR3 is built from 13 residues. V dropped 1 base and J dropped 5 bases, with 9 bases sitting between them. Germline V CDR1 and CDR2: SGHVS, FNYEAQ. DNA of the CDR3: TGTGCCAGCAGCTTAGGTGGTCCCGACGAGCAGTACTTC. Residues: CASSLGGPDEQYF.

The chain uses TRBV7-3 and TRBJ2-7, with TRBD1 matching 8 bases. The ends lost 5 bases at V and 4 bases at J; junction bases unmatched: 4. The CDR3 is 13 residues long. Germline V gives CDR1 SGHTA, CDR2 FQGTGA. CDR3 DNA: TGTGCCAGCAGCAGGGACAGGAGTTACGAGCAGTACTTC. Amino acid sequence: CASSRDRSYEQYF. The full variable domain, with the rest looked up from reference TRBV7-3 and TRBJ2-7, is GAGVSQTPSNKVTEKGKYVELRCDPISGHTALYWYRQSLGQGPEFLIYFQGTGAADDSGLPNDRFFAVRPEGSVSTLKIQRTERGDSAVYLCASSRDRSYEQYFGPGTRLTVT.

The chain is built from TRBV30 and TRBJ1-3; 7 bases are a match to TRBD1. Trimming cost V 7 bases and J 1 base; bases outside gene matches: 4. The germline V gene has CDR1 GTSNPN and CDR2 SVGIG (reference sequence). This CDR3 region has 13 residues. The chain's CDR3 is CASDRVSGNTIYF. For the CDR3, the DNA is TGTGCCTCAGACAGGGTATCTGGAAACACCATATATTTT.

This chain joins TRBV9 and TRBJ2-5, with TRBD2 matching over 7 bases. From germline, CDR1 is SGDLS and CDR2 YYNGEE. The CDR3 contains 15 residues. V lost 6 bases, J lost 5 bases, and 13 bases stayed unmatched. Here the CDR3 reads CASNLVGGVDETQYF. DNA of the CDR3: TGTGCCAGCAATCTTGTGGGAGGGGTAGACGAGACCCAGTACTTC.

This sequence joins TRBV30 and TRBJ2-2; tentatively, D is TRBD1 (6 bases). V was shortened by 2 bases and J by 7 bases, with 11 bases between the two germline ends. This CDR3 is built from 13 residues. From germline, CDR1 is GTSNPN and CDR2 SVGIG (reference sequence). In DNA, the CDR3 is TGTGCCTGGAGTTGGGGGCTAGGCGGGGAGCTGTTTTTT. Encoded protein: CAWSWGLGGELFF.

V is TRBV2 and J is TRBJ1-5, with 9 bases matching TRBD1. There are 15 residues in the CDR3. CDR1 SNHLY and CDR2 FYNNEI come from the germline V gene. The J segment lost 1 base and the V segment lost 6 bases, leaving 4 bases of the junction unmatched. The CDR3 DNA is TGTGCCAGCAGGGACAGGGGAGAGAGCAATCAGCCCCAGCATTTT. This codes for CASRDRGESNQPQHF.

This clone was seen a single time. V usage is TRBV30 and J usage is TRBJ2-2, with D unresolved. CDR3 length equals 13 residues. The V end was cut by 2 bases, the J end by 4 bases, with 8 bases between. From germline, CDR1 is GTSNPN and CDR2 SVGIG (reference sequence). The CDR3 protein is CAWSLGPTGELFF. The DNA for the CDR3 is TGTGCCTGGAGTCTAGGGCCCACCGGGGAGCTGTTTTTT.

V and J are TRBV29-1 and TRBJ1-5; 7 positions match TRBD1. V shed 6 bases, J shed 5 bases, and the junction held 7 bases outside the gene matches. The CDR3 consists of 13 residues. Germline lookup yields CDR1 SQVTM and CDR2 ANQGSEA. The CDR3 loop reads CSVRTGDYQPQHF. As DNA, the CDR3 is TGCAGCGTCCGGACAGGAGATTATCAGCCCCAGCATTTT.

A remark on this clone: The same CDR3 is also encoded by other DNA sequences in this sample. The DNA for the CDR3 is TGTGCCAGCAGCTTGGGCGGCACAGATACGCAGTATTTT. It specifies CASSLGGTDTQYF. The chain couples TRBV7-9 to TRBJ2-3; D remains ambiguous. This CDR3 has 13 amino acids. Germline V gene lookup returns CDR1 SEHNR and CDR2 FQNEAQ (reference sequence). V lost 3 bases and J lost 1, with 5 bases in between.

This rearrangement joins TRBV6-6 to TRBJ1-6; TRBD1 aligns across 7 bases. Germline V gene lookup returns CDR1 MNHNY and CDR2 SVGAGI (reference sequence). Unmatched junction bases numbered 5, after V lost 4 bases and J lost 8 bases. The CDR3 extends over 14 amino acids. The CDR3 is CASSLTGQHSPLHF. Written as DNA, the CDR3 is TGTGCCAGCAGTTTGACAGGGCAGCATTCACCCCTCCACTTT.

This clone appeared a single time. The genes are TRBV18 and TRBJ1-4; 8 bases align to TRBD1. The CDR3 sequence is 15 residues long. The junction had 2 bases not matched to a gene; V was cut back by 1 base and J by 4 bases. Germline CDR1 reads KGHSH; CDR2 reads LQKENI. CDR3 region: CASSPRTGLNEKLFF. The CDR3 coding sequence is TGTGCCAGCTCACCACGGACAGGGCTTAATGAAAAACTGTTTTTT.

V usage is TRBV10-2 and J usage is TRBJ1-2, with D maybe TRBD1 (6 bases). Germline CDR1 WSHSY, CDR2 SAAADI. Trimming took off 8 bases at V and 4 bases at J, with 17 bases between the two ends. The CDR3 is 14 amino acids. This CDR3 is CASLQGQGSYGYTF. The CDR3 DNA follows: TGCGCCAGCCTACAAGGGCAGGGGTCCTATGGCTACACCTTC.

This chain links TRBV19 with TRBJ2-5, with D maybe TRBD2 (5 bases). Germline CDR1 reads LNHDA; CDR2 reads SQIVND (reference sequence). Between the trimmed V and J ends, which lost 5 bases and 2 bases, there was a span of 6 bases. The CDR3 length is 12 residues. The CDR3 coding sequence is TGTGCCAGTAGTGGACTTCAAGAGACCCAGTACTTC. It translates to CASSGLQETQYF.

V usage is TRBV29-1 and J usage is TRBJ2-5, with TRBD1 identical over 8 bases. Unmatched junction bases numbered 16, after V lost 6 bases and J lost 4 bases. The CDR3 is 16 amino acids. Germline V CDR1 and CDR2: SQVTM, ANQGSEA. CDR3 amino acids: CSVMDREGAQVETQYF. The CDR3 DNA follows: TGCAGCGTAATGGACAGGGAAGGGGCACAAGTAGAGACCCAGTACTTC.

The rearrangement uses TRBV18 and TRBJ2-3; no clear D gene. Germline V CDR1 and CDR2: KGHSH, LQKENI. Trimming cost V 0 bases and J 3 bases, with 7 bases left between them. This CDR3 comprises 14 residues. The CDR3 DNA reads TGTGCCAGCTCACCACCCACCAGGACAGATACGCAGTATTTT. It is translated as CASSPPTRTDTQYF.

The chain joins TRBV7-9 to TRBJ1-5, with a tentative D call TRBD1 (5 bases). Trimming pared 1 base from V and 1 base from J, leaving 5 bases between. The CDR3 consists of 14 residues. Germline V gene sequence: CDR1 SEHNR, CDR2 FQNEAQ (reference sequence). DNA for the CDR3: TGTGCCAGCAGCTTAGAGGGGAGCAATCAGCCCCAGCATTTT. Its translation is CASSLEGSNQPQHF. The whole variable domain, remainder taken from reference TRBV7-9 and TRBJ1-5, is DTGVSQNPRHKITKRGQNVTFRCDPISEHNRLYWYRQTLGQGPEFLTYFQNEAQLEKSRLLSDRFSAERPKGSFSTLEIQRTEQGDSAMYLCASSLEGSNQPQHFGDGTRLSIL.

The chain carries TRBV5-4 and TRBJ2-7; TRBD2 aligns across 7 bases. CDR1 SGHNT and CDR2 YYREEE come from the germline V gene (reference sequence). The CDR3 has 17 residues. V trimming: 4 bases; J trimming: 0 bases; junction bases outside the gene matches: 13. CDR3 region: CASSQPGPSGSSYEQYF. In DNA, the CDR3 is TGTGCCAGCAGCCAACCGGGACCTAGCGGCAGCTCCTACGAGCAGTACTTC.

The chain carries TRBV6-1 and TRBJ2-3; TRBD2 is a possible D gene (5 bases). CDR3 length: 13 amino acids. CDR1 and CDR2 (germline): MNHNS, SASEGT. Trimming left V 6 bases short and J 1 base short, with 8 bases between. CDR3 in DNA: TGTGCCAGCAGCATGCGGGGCACAGATACGCAGTATTTT. This gives the protein CASSMRGTDTQYF.

The J gene is TRBJ1-2, the V gene TRBV30; maybe TRBD1 (6 bases). This CDR3 region has 13 residues. The germline CDR1 and CDR2 sequences are GTSNPN and SVGIG (reference sequence). V was cut by 3 bases and J by 4 bases, with 12 bases left in between. DNA for the CDR3: TGTGCCTGGAGCAGCAGGGGATCCTATGGCTACACCTTC. Translated: CAWSSRGSYGYTF.